This TCR beta chain was observed in a study of control samples from healthy donors and cancer patients. With 8 bases removed from V and 4 bases from J, the gap between germline ends came to 19 bases. This CDR3 is built from 15 residues. The germline gives CDR1 MDHEN, CDR2 SYDVKM. Sequenced by immunoSEQ multiplex PCR; TCRdb stores in-frame clones only, minus some. The repertoire holds 130,000 or so clones, with 85% to 95% as singletons. The chain uses TRBV28 and TRBJ2-3, with D possibly TRBD1 on 5 matching bases. Specimen: blood. This clonotype was obtained from a man aged 40-49 years in good health. CDR3 nucleotide sequence: TGTGCCAGCCCCCCCCAGGGTAGCCCTCCAGATACGCAGTATTTT. Translating it yields CASPPQGSPPDTQYF.